The sample holds a few counts of the clone carrying this TCR beta chain. Its antigen is unidentified. This sample was included in a study of T cells in Graves' hyperthyroidism and ophthalmopathy. Study-wide results and caveats: Before onset, by a median of approximately 5.9 months, the model predicted ophthalmopathy. Ophthalmopathy and stable hyperthyroidism were told apart by a 13 V-J model.

RNA transcripts gave rise to amplified TCR beta CDR3 regions. First-round RT-PCR targeting the TCR CDR3 was performed with the HTBI primer set. Each CDR3 protein gets one entry after TCRdb re-called the multiplex PCR reads with MiXCR. This table holds around 540,000 distinct CDR3 sequences, under 60% found once. V was pared by 2 bases and J by 4 bases, with 8 bases between. Germline CDR1 and CDR2: SGHDN and FVKESK. This CDR3 is built from 13 residues. The hyperthyroidism was newly diagnosed and had lasted under 2 months; the patients were aged 18 to 65. The origin of this receptor is a woman aged 18-29 years with Graves' hyperthyroidism. What was sequenced was peripheral blood or thyroid tissue (not recorded which). This sequence joins TRBV14 and TRBJ1-1; D is undetermined. The CDR3 loop reads CASSQSGFTEAFF. In DNA, the CDR3 is TGTGCCAGCAGCCAATCGGGTTTCACTGAAGCTTTCTTT.